These 32 T cell receptor beta chains were all obtained from the same sample, sequenced in a study of shared clonotypes between healthy human individuals. Only in-frame clones appear in the TCRdb table, and some are missing; sequencing was by immunoSEQ multiplex PCR. The sample comprises approximately 650,000 clones, about 95% of which are singletons, and about 0.11% rests with the top ten. Terminally differentiated effector memory CD45RA+ cells were left out of the naive CD8 fraction, which was CD45RO-negative and positively selected for CCR7. Sequenced: naive CD8+ T cells sorted from blood. The receptors here all came from a woman younger than 45 in good health.

The chain carries TRBV15 and TRBJ2-7; TRBD1 is a possible D gene (5 bases). The CDR3 consists of 17 residues. Trimming removed 1 base from V and 0 bases from J, with 16 bases in between. The germline V gene encodes CDR1 LNHNV and CDR2 YYDKDF (reference sequence). The CDR3, as DNA: TGTGCCACCAGCAGAGGGGCCGGACAAGTGAGCTCCTACGAGCAGTACTTC. Translating it yields CATSRGAGQVSSYEQYF.

This clone was counted a few times. This sample also contains other DNA sequences that code for the same CDR3. The chain carries TRBV7-9 and TRBJ1-1, with D hard to call. Deletions cut 5 bases from V and 3 bases from J, with 7 bases between. Germline CDR1 and CDR2: SEHNR and FQNEAQ (reference sequence). CDR3 length equals 12 residues. CDR3 sequence (DNA): TGTGCCAGCAGCGACGGGGACACTGAAGCTTTCTTT. Translation: CASSDGDTEAFF.

V and J are TRBV27 and TRBJ1-2; D is unresolved. This CDR3 has 13 amino acids. Trimming took off 3 bases at V and 6 bases at J, with 11 bases between the two ends. Per germline, CDR1 MNHEY and CDR2 SMNVEV (reference sequence). The CDR3 DNA reads TGTGCCAGCAGTTTTACCCCCCACGATGGCTACACCTTC. Its protein product is CASSFTPHDGYTF.

The chain carries TRBV7-9 and TRBJ2-7, with D uncertain. The V end lost 5 bases, the J end lost 3 bases, and 17 bases lay between the germline ends. In germline, CDR1 is SEHNR, CDR2 FQNEAQ (reference sequence). The CDR3 extends over 15 amino acids. The CDR3 bases are TGTGCCAGCAGCGACTGGCCAAAGTCAAACTACGAGCAGTACTTC. Its protein product is CASSDWPKSNYEQYF.

The V call is TRBV6-5, the J call TRBJ1-3; 9 nucleotides align to TRBD1. The CDR3 runs 15 residues. The germline CDR1 and CDR2 sequences are MNHEY and SVGAGI. Trimming cost V 5 bases and J 3 bases; bases outside gene matches: 5. This chain's CDR3 is CASSTGTGYGNTIYF. The CDR3 nucleotides are TGTGCCAGCAGTACCGGGACAGGGTATGGAAACACCATATATTTT.

In this sample, this clone turned up once. The chain is built from TRBV7-2 and TRBJ2-1; 8 positions match TRBD2. Germline V gene data show CDR1 as SGHTA and CDR2 as FQGNSA. This CDR3 is built from 15 residues. V shed 2 bases, J shed 6 bases, and the junction held 6 bases outside the gene matches. For the CDR3, the DNA is TGTGCCAGCAGCTTACAAGCGGGAGTCAGCAATGAGCAGTTCTTC. Protein: CASSLQAGVSNEQFF. Filled out from reference TRBV7-2 and TRBJ2-1, the complete variable domain reads GAGVSQSPSNKVTEKGKDVELRCDPISGHTALYWYRQSLGQGLEFLIYFQGNSAPDKSGLPSDRFSAERTGGSVSTLTIQRTQQEDSAVYLCASSLQAGVSNEQFFGPGTRLTVL.

The chain combines TRBV6-1 with TRBJ2-7, with D unclear. The CDR3 covers 15 residues. Germline values: CDR1 MNHNS, CDR2 SASEGT. The V gene lost 0 bases and the J gene lost 3 bases, with 12 bases spanning the gap. As DNA, the CDR3 is TGTGCCAGCAGTGAAGCGGCGAGATTTAGCTACGAGCAGTACTTC. Its translation is CASSEAARFSYEQYF.

The chain carries TRBV15 and TRBJ1-5; 7 bases agree with TRBD1. The CDR3 spans 18 residues. Germline-derived CDR1 and CDR2 are LNHNV and YYDKDF (reference sequence). V was clipped by 5 bases and J by 0 bases; unmatched bases: 13. The chain's CDR3 is CATSPRTGEWNSNQPQHF. The CDR3 nucleotides read TGTGCCACCAGCCCTCGGACAGGTGAATGGAATAGCAATCAGCCCCAGCATTTT.

V and J are TRBV6-1 and TRBJ2-5; TRBD1 agrees at 7 bases. The V segment lost 5 bases and the J segment 1 base; nucleotides outside the gene matches: 7. CDR1 is MNHNS, CDR2 SASEGT, per germline. This CDR3 comprises 15 residues. The CDR3 loop reads CASSPLRGIQETQYF. DNA for the CDR3: TGTGCCAGCAGTCCACTCAGGGGGATCCAAGAGACCCAGTACTTC.

The chain combines TRBV7-8 with TRBJ1-3; D is ambiguous. V gave up 4 bases and J gave up 0 bases, with 16 bases separating them. CDR1 is SGHVS, CDR2 FQNEAQ, per germline. CDR3 length: 17 amino acids. CDR3: CASSSTRTRSSGNTIYF. The DNA for the CDR3 is TGTGCCAGCAGCTCAACGCGTACCAGGAGCTCTGGAAACACCATATATTTT.

The V gene is TRBV5-1, the J gene TRBJ2-1; D is perhaps TRBD1 (5 bases). Germline lookup yields CDR1 SGHRS and CDR2 YFSETQ. CDR3 length: 16 residues. Trimming removed 4 bases at V and 4 bases at J, with 18 bases between. The CDR3 bases are TGCGCCAGCAGCGAGCGCGGCAGGGCCATATACAATGAGCAGTTCTTC. It encodes CASSERGRAIYNEQFF.

V is TRBV15 and J is TRBJ1-2, with a tentative D call TRBD1 (5 bases). Per germline, CDR1 LNHNV and CDR2 YYDKDF (reference sequence). CDR3 length equals 13 residues. V shed 9 bases and J shed 2 bases, with 13 bases lying between them. The CDR3 DNA sequence: TGTGCCACGGGGGAGGGGAGAAACTATGGCTACACCTTC. It yields the protein CATGEGRNYGYTF.

This chain links TRBV11-2 with TRBJ2-2; D call uncertain. CDR3 length: 17 amino acids. Germline loops: CDR1 SGHAT, CDR2 FQNNGV. V lost 1 base to trimming and J lost 6 bases, with 18 bases between them. The CDR3 nucleotides are TGTGCCAGCAGCTTAGGCCGGTACAGCCGGGTTTCCGGGGAGCTGTTTTTT. Encoded protein: CASSLGRYSRVSGELFF.

The V call is TRBV19, the J call TRBJ2-7; no firm D call. The V end lost 1 base, the J end lost 4 bases, and 8 bases lay between the germline ends. CDR1 and CDR2 (germline): LNHDA, SQIVND (reference sequence). CDR3 length: 13 amino acids. This chain's CDR3 is CASSIALGYEQYF. CDR3 DNA: TGTGCCAGTAGTATAGCATTGGGTTACGAGCAGTACTTC.

The chain joins TRBV28 to TRBJ2-1, with 11 positions matching TRBD2. Per the germline V gene, CDR1 is MDHEN and CDR2 is SYDVKM. The CDR3 spans 15 residues. V gave up 5 bases and J gave up 9 bases; unmatched junction bases: 9. The CDR3 bases are TGTGCCAGCAGTCGACTAGCGGGACATGAGGGTGAGCAGTTCTTC. Amino acids: CASSRLAGHEGEQFF.

The chain employs TRBV19 and TRBJ1-2, with 8 bases that match TRBD1. CDR1 and CDR2 from the germline V gene are LNHDA and SQIVND (reference sequence). The CDR3 runs to 15 residues. Losses at the gene ends were 4 bases for V and 5 bases for J; bases not matched to a gene: 9. The CDR3 DNA follows: TGTGCCAGTAGTACCGTTGGACAGGGTGGTTATGGCTACACCTTC. This codes for CASSTVGQGGYGYTF.

J is TRBJ2-7 and V is TRBV27; 7 bases are a match to TRBD2. The CDR3 extends over 12 amino acids. Trimming cost V 6 bases and J 3 bases; bases outside gene matches: 2. In germline, CDR1 is MNHEY, CDR2 SMNVEV (reference sequence). The CDR3 DNA sequence: TGTGCCAGCAGCGAGCGGGGCTACGAGCAGTACTTC. Translation: CASSERGYEQYF.

The V gene is TRBV23-1, the J gene TRBJ1-1; D is perhaps TRBD1 (6 bases). TRBV23-1 is an ORF; its function is uncertain. V was clipped by 2 bases and J by 1 base, with 11 bases between them. The CDR3 runs 15 residues. CDR3 sequence reads: CASSQQDSANTEAFF. As DNA, the CDR3 is TGCGCCAGCAGTCAACAGGACAGTGCGAACACTGAAGCTTTCTTT.

The rearrangement joins TRBV13 to TRBJ2-4, with TRBD1 as a possible D gene (6 bases). CDR3 length equals 15 residues. Trimming removed 6 bases at V and 0 bases at J, with 12 bases between. Germline V gene lookup returns CDR1 PRHDT and CDR2 FYEKMQ (reference sequence). The CDR3 nucleotides read TGTGCCAGCAGGGGGGCGAGGGAAGCCAAAAACATTCAGTACTTC. As protein: CASRGAREAKNIQYF.

This chain links TRBV7-2 with TRBJ2-5; possible D gene TRBD2, 6 bases. The ends were cut back, 4 bases at V and 3 bases at J, with 18 bases in the middle. CDR3 size: 16 residues. The germline gives CDR1 SGHTA, CDR2 FQGNSA. The CDR3 here is CASSSLWGGWKETQYF. The CDR3 region has the DNA TGTGCCAGCAGCTCACTGTGGGGAGGATGGAAAGAGACCCAGTACTTC.

Only one count was recorded for this clone. The genes are TRBV7-7 and TRBJ2-5; 10 bases line up with TRBD1. The CDR3 length is 15 residues. Per the germline V gene, CDR1 is SSHAT and CDR2 is FNYEAQ (reference sequence). V dropped 1 base and J dropped 7; count of bases not matched to a gene: 6. CDR3 amino acids: CASSLGPGTGATQYF. The CDR3 DNA sequence: TGTGCCAGCAGCTTAGGCCCCGGGACAGGGGCGACCCAGTACTTC.

This sequence joins TRBV27 and TRBJ2-1, with 8 nucleotides matching TRBD2. The CDR3 sequence is 14 residues long. V dropped 4 bases and J dropped 9; count of bases not matched to a gene: 8. The V gene's germline CDR1 is MNHEY and CDR2 SMNVEV (reference sequence). CDR3 coding DNA: TGTGCCAGCAGTTCTCGGACTAGCTTCGGTGAGCAGTTCTTC. This encodes CASSSRTSFGEQFF.

This clone occurred once. V gene TRBV11-3 combines with J gene TRBJ2-2; no clear D gene. The CDR3 is 12 amino acids. Looked up from germline, CDR1 is SGHNT and CDR2 is YENEEA. V lost 2 bases to trimming and J lost 7 bases, with 5 bases between them. CDR3 nucleotides: TGTGCCAGCAGCTTATTCGGCGGGGAGCTGTTTTTT. As protein: CASSLFGGELFF.

For this clone: Other DNA sequences in the same sample also yield this CDR3. The rearrangement uses TRBV7-9 and TRBJ2-5; the D gene is possibly TRBD1 (6 bases). The J call could be wrong; TRBJ2-7 is a better fit for the DNA end. Germline V gene lookup returns CDR1 SEHNR and CDR2 FQNEAQ (reference sequence). This CDR3 has 13 residues. The CDR3 sequence: CASSSGQTYEQYF. The DNA of the CDR3 is TGTGCCAGCAGCTCGGGACAAACCTACGAGCAGTACTTC.

For the CDR3, the DNA is TGTGCCAGCAGCTTAAGACTAGCCGGGGAGCAGTACTTC. Protein sequence: CASSLRLAGEQYF. The chain carries TRBV13 and TRBJ2-7; 7 nucleotides align to TRBD2. The CDR3 consists of 13 residues. J gave up 7 bases and V 2 bases, and 5 bases lay outside the gene matches. Germline CDR1 and CDR2: PRHDT and FYEKMQ (reference sequence).

This clone has only one observation. The chain links TRBV27 to TRBJ2-7, with a possible D match to TRBD2 (6 bases). V dropped 5 bases and J dropped 0 bases, with 14 bases sitting between them. The germline V gene encodes CDR1 MNHEY and CDR2 SMNVEV (reference sequence). The CDR3 loop spans 15 amino acids. The CDR3 bases are TGTGCCAGCAGTATCCGGGACTCCACCTCCTACGAGCAGTACTTC. It translates to CASSIRDSTSYEQYF.

The chain combines TRBV4-2 with TRBJ2-1, with 7 bases that match TRBD1. Germline CDR1 and CDR2: LGHNA and YNFKEQ. V lost 1 base to trimming and J lost 10 bases; unmatched junction nucleotides: 10. This CDR3 contains 15 residues. The CDR3 DNA sequence: TGTGCCAGCAGCCAAGGTCCCGCAACAGGGGTCGAGCAGTTCTTC. It specifies CASSQGPATGVEQFF.

V usage is TRBV27 and J usage is TRBJ2-1, with D perhaps matching TRBD1 (6 bases). CDR3 length equals 16 residues. V was shortened by 2 bases and J by 2 bases, with 13 bases between the two germline ends. The germline CDR1 and CDR2 sequences are MNHEY and SMNVEV (reference sequence). Here the CDR3 DNA reads TGTGCCAGCAGTTTAGCCGGGACAAGTACCTACAATGAGCAGTTCTTC. Amino acids: CASSLAGTSTYNEQFF.

The chain recombines TRBV28 with TRBJ2-1; 10 positions match TRBD2. With 5 bases clipped from V and 6 bases from J, the junction kept 7 bases outside the gene matches. Looked up from germline, CDR1 is MDHEN and CDR2 is SYDVKM. The CDR3 has 15 amino acids. The CDR3 DNA follows: TGTGCCAGCAGTGTGGGGGCTAGCGGGAGCAATGAGCAGTTCTTC. Its translation: CASSVGASGSNEQFF.

The chain is built from TRBV28 and TRBJ2-7, with 7 bases aligning to TRBD2. J was trimmed by 3 bases and V by 2 bases; bases with no gene match: 10. This CDR3 has 16 amino acids. CDR1 is MDHEN and CDR2 is SYDVKM in the germline V gene. The CDR3, as DNA: TGTGCCAGCAGTTTACCGCGGAGGGAGGGGATCTACGAGCAGTACTTC. It is translated as CASSLPRREGIYEQYF.

Only one count was recorded for this clone. V usage is TRBV25-1 and J usage is TRBJ2-1; 15 bases are shared with TRBD2. The V gene end was trimmed by 4 bases and the J gene end by 7 bases; junction bases not matched to a gene: 2. This CDR3 has 15 residues. The germline V gene encodes CDR1 MGHDK and CDR2 SYGVNS. In DNA, the CDR3 is TGTGCCAGCAGTGGGACTAGCGGGAGGGGTAATGAGCAGTTCTTC. Amino acid sequence: CASSGTSGRGNEQFF.

The rearrangement joins TRBV6-5 to TRBJ1-3; D call uncertain. CDR1 is MNHEY and CDR2 is SVGAGI in the germline V gene. V lost 5 bases and J lost 4, with 9 bases in between. CDR3 size: 13 residues. This CDR3 reads CASSTHPGNTIYF. In DNA, the CDR3 is TGTGCCAGCAGTACCCATCCCGGAAACACCATATATTTT.